A single sample is the source of the 14 T cell receptor beta chains below, sequenced in a study of T cells in severe cutaneous drug reactions. The patients sequenced had a carbamazepine-induced Stevens-Johnson syndrome or toxic epidermal necrolysis reaction. The iRepertoire multiplex PCR system with TCR subtype-specific primers built both bulk and single-cell libraries. TCRdb processed the multiplex PCR reads again and assigns one entry to each CDR3 protein, with no DNA. The sample's table shows 1,100 or so distinct CDR3 sequences. The sequencing input was cells from a skin blister. Source of these receptors: a human donor with Stevens-Johnson syndrome, a severe cutaneous drug reaction.

This clonotype is medium-sized by frequency. V and J are TRBV20-1 and TRBJ2-5; TCRdb picks TRBD2, but there is no DNA to check that call. The CDR3 consists of 16 residues. CDR1 is DFQATT and CDR2 is SNEGSKA in the germline V gene (reference sequence). CDR3 amino acids: CSARDAGLAHQETQYF.

Measured by frequency, this clonotype is large. The chain joins TRBV27 to TRBJ2-7; the TCRdb D gene call, TRBD2, has no DNA to confirm it. Germline CDR1 MNHEY, CDR2 SMNVEV (reference sequence). The CDR3 length is 13 residues. The chain's CDR3 is CASSQGSGTRQYF.

This clonotype is called large (0.1 to 1%) based on its frequency. J is TRBJ1-1 and V is TRBV6-2 or TRBV6-3. CDR1 and CDR2 (germline): MNHEY, SVGEGT. CDR3 length: 13 residues. CDR3 loop: CASSYRGWTEAFF.

This clonotype is called large based on its frequency. V gene TRBV20-1 combines with J gene TRBJ2-7; TCRdb gives TRBD2 as the D gene, but with no DNA this cannot be confirmed. Germline V gene data show CDR1 as DFQATT and CDR2 as SNEGSKA (reference sequence). The CDR3 consists of 14 residues. CDR3 amino acids: CSARELAGKHEQYF.

The V call is TRBV6-1, the J call TRBJ2-7; there is no DNA to check the TCRdb D call of TRBD2. This CDR3 has 13 amino acids. The germline CDR1 and CDR2 sequences are MNHNS and SASEGT. CDR3 sequence reads: CASSREGAYEQYF.

Judged by frequency, this clonotype is large. The chain joins TRBV20-1 to TRBJ1-5. Germline loops: CDR1 DFQATT, CDR2 SNEGSKA (reference sequence). The CDR3 is 14 amino acids. CDR3 loop: CSARGRAFNQPQHF.

J is TRBJ2-1 and V is TRBV11-3; TCRdb outputs TRBD1, but without DNA this stays unchecked. CDR1 and CDR2 from the germline V gene are SGHNT and YENEEA. This CDR3 is 14 amino acids long. This CDR3 reads CASSLDPGEGEQFF.

The V call is TRBV7-3, the J call TRBJ2-7; TCRdb designates TRBD1, a call that cannot be tested without DNA. This CDR3 is built from 15 residues. Per the germline V gene, CDR1 is SGHTA and CDR2 is FQGTGA. The CDR3: CASSPGTAGHYEQYF.

This chain uses TRBV6-1 with TRBJ1-2. This CDR3 comprises 11 residues. The germline V gene has CDR1 MNHNS and CDR2 SASEGT. The CDR3 is CASSSSKGYTF.

This clonotype ranks as large in terms of frequency. This sequence joins TRBV2 and TRBJ1-6. Germline CDR1 is SNHLY and CDR2 is FYNNEI. This CDR3 region has 11 residues. The CDR3 reads CASRRESPLHF.

The chain uses TRBV7-9 and TRBJ2-7. Germline V gene lookup returns CDR1 SEHNR and CDR2 FQNEAQ (reference sequence). This CDR3 has 14 amino acids. The CDR3 protein is CASSITPGSYEQYF.

V is TRBV24-1 and J is TRBJ2-3; the TRBD2 assignment by TCRdb is unverifiable without DNA. Germline CDR1 is KGHDR and CDR2 is SFDVKD. The CDR3 runs to 12 residues. This CDR3 is CATSGLADTQYF.

Its frequency marks this clonotype as medium-sized (0.01 to 0.1%). The chain is built from TRBV11-3 and TRBJ2-7; as DNA is missing, the TRBD2 call by TCRdb cannot be tested. CDR3 length: 13 amino acids. Germline CDR1 and CDR2: SGHNT and YENEEA. CDR3 residues: CASSLDFTGGPNF.

The chain links TRBV24-1 to TRBJ2-6. Germline CDR1 and CDR2: KGHDR and SFDVKD. This CDR3 spans 15 amino acids. This CDR3 reads CATSGQGSGANVLTF.